A single sample is the source of the 19 T cell receptor beta chains below, sequenced in a study of CD8 T cells in Susac syndrome. RNA was extracted with the RNeasy kit, and a quantity of about 0.45 to 1 ug was reverse transcribed using random hexamers. TCRdb reprocessed the immunoSEQ multiplex PCR reads via MiXCR and lists one record per CDR3 protein. The sample has some 160,000 distinct CDR3 sequences, approximately 94% seen once. What was sequenced was CD4+ T cells from PBMCs. The origin of the receptors is a human donor with Susac syndrome.

The CDR3 region is CASSRDRNQPQHF. Here the CDR3 DNA reads TGTGCCAGCAGCCGGGACAGGAATCAGCCCCAGCATTTT. The rearrangement uses TRBV7-2 and TRBJ1-5, with 8 bases lining up with TRBD1. The V segment lost 5 bases and the J segment 4 bases; nucleotides outside the gene matches: 1. This CDR3 is built from 13 residues. From germline, CDR1 is SGHTA and CDR2 FQGNSA.

V and J are TRBV19 and TRBJ1-5; 9 positions match TRBD1. Losses at the gene ends were 8 bases for V and 2 bases for J; bases not matched to a gene: 7. CDR1 LNHDA and CDR2 SQIVND come from the germline V gene (reference sequence). The CDR3 runs 15 residues. This chain's CDR3 is CASSGQGPGNQPQHF. In DNA form, the CDR3 reads TGTGCCAGTTCAGGACAGGGGCCCGGCAATCAGCCCCAGCATTTT.

V usage is TRBV2 and J usage is TRBJ2-1, with D hard to call. CDR3 length: 12 amino acids. Trimming removed 4 bases at V and 12 bases at J, with 13 bases between. CDR1 and CDR2 from the germline V gene are SNHLY and FYNNEI. CDR3 region: CASSVLGLGQFF. The CDR3 nucleotides read TGTGCCAGCAGTGTCCTAGGGCTAGGGCAGTTCTTC. The complete variable domain, with remaining parts taken from reference TRBV2 and TRBJ2-1, reads EPEVTQTPSHQVTQMGQEVILRCVPISNHLYFYWYRQILGQKVEFLVSFYNNEISEKSEIFDDQFSVERPDGSNFTLKIRSTKLEDSAMYFCASSVLGLGQFFGPGTRLTVL.

This chain joins TRBV9 and TRBJ2-2, with a weak D call TRBD2 (5 bases). CDR3 length: 15 residues. CDR1 is SGDLS and CDR2 is YYNGEE in the germline V gene. V lost 1 base and J lost 0, with 7 bases in between. The CDR3 loop is CASSVSGANTGELFF. CDR3 nucleotide sequence: TGTGCCAGCAGCGTATCCGGGGCGAACACCGGGGAGCTGTTTTTT.

The J gene is TRBJ1-1, the V gene TRBV2; no firm D call. V shed 5 bases and J shed 2 bases, with 12 bases lying between them. CDR3 length equals 14 residues. Germline V gene lookup returns CDR1 SNHLY and CDR2 FYNNEI. As DNA, the CDR3 is TGTGCCAGCAGTCCCGTCGAAATCAACACTGAAGCTTTCTTT. The encoded protein is CASSPVEINTEAFF.

This chain connects TRBV7-9 to TRBJ2-1; D remains ambiguous. V lost 5 bases and J lost 12, with 8 bases in between. This CDR3 is 10 amino acids long. CDR1 and CDR2 from the germline V gene are SEHNR and FQNEAQ (reference sequence). DNA of the CDR3: TGTGCCAGCAGCCCCTCCCCGCAGTTCTTC. As protein: CASSPSPQFF.

This sequence joins TRBV19 and TRBJ2-2; D not resolved. This CDR3 region has 15 residues. From germline, CDR1 is LNHDA and CDR2 SQIVND (reference sequence). V lost 3 bases and J lost 6, with 14 bases in between. This CDR3 reads CASSIALSVPGELFF. The CDR3, as DNA: TGTGCCAGTAGTATCGCGTTATCCGTCCCCGGGGAGCTGTTTTTT.

The V call is TRBV6-5, the J call TRBJ1-1, with 8 bases fitting TRBD1. This CDR3 has 14 residues. Germline-derived CDR1 and CDR2 are MNHEY and SVGAGI. With 5 bases clipped from V and 3 bases from J, the junction kept 5 bases outside the gene matches. The chain's CDR3 is CASSRGQGYTEAFF. CDR3 nucleotide sequence: TGTGCCAGCAGTCGCGGACAGGGTTACACTGAAGCTTTCTTT.

This clonotype was seen a single time. The chain uses TRBV7-2 and TRBJ1-1; D gene ambiguous. This CDR3 region has 12 residues. V lost 2 bases and J 4 bases, leaving 5 bases between the germline ends. CDR1 is SGHTA and CDR2 is FQGNSA in the germline V gene. The CDR3, as DNA: TGTGCCAGCAGCTTACTACCCACTGAAGCTTTCTTT. Protein product: CASSLLPTEAFF.

The V gene is TRBV10-3, the J gene TRBJ2-7; no clear D gene. V was pared by 4 bases and J by 2 bases, with 12 bases between. The CDR3 contains 14 residues. CDR1 and CDR2 from the germline V gene are ENHRY and SYGVKD. CDR3 protein: CAISVGTLTYEQYF. Here the CDR3 DNA reads TGTGCCATCAGTGTGGGAACACTTACCTACGAGCAGTACTTC.

Written as DNA, the CDR3 is TGCAGTGCTATTTTCCAGAGCACAGATACGCAGTATTTT. It codes for CSAIFQSTDTQYF. This chain connects TRBV20-1 to TRBJ2-3; D is unclear. V was shortened by 4 bases and J by 0 bases, with 8 bases between the two germline ends. The CDR3 extends over 13 amino acids. CDR1 is DFQATT, CDR2 SNEGSKA, per germline (reference sequence).

This sequence joins TRBV5-1 and TRBJ2-2, with 8 positions matching TRBD1. Germline values: CDR1 SGHRS, CDR2 YFSETQ. This CDR3 has 15 amino acids. Unmatched junction bases numbered 5, after V lost 0 bases and J lost 7 bases. CDR3 bases: TGCGCCAGCAGCTTGGCGGACAGGGTCAACGGGGAGCTGTTTTTT. Its translation: CASSLADRVNGELFF.

The V and J genes are TRBV5-4 and TRBJ2-5, with 10 bases identical to TRBD1. Germline loops: CDR1 SGHNT, CDR2 YYREEE (reference sequence). V lost 4 bases, J lost 5 bases, and 2 bases stayed unmatched. This CDR3 region has 13 residues. CDR3 amino acids: CASSRDRGETQYF. The CDR3 DNA follows: TGTGCCAGCAGCAGGGACAGGGGTGAGACCCAGTACTTC.

The rearrangement links TRBV2 to TRBJ1-2, with no clear D. V gave up 1 base and J gave up 3 bases, with 21 bases separating them. CDR3 size: 18 residues. Germline CDR1 SNHLY, CDR2 FYNNEI. This chain's CDR3 is CASSEERAGDRGYYGYTF. CDR3 bases: TGTGCCAGCAGTGAAGAGAGGGCAGGCGACCGAGGTTACTATGGCTACACCTTC.

V gene TRBV7-9 combines with J gene TRBJ1-4; no reliable D call. The ends were cut back, 8 bases at V and 8 bases at J, with 12 bases in the middle. CDR1 SEHNR and CDR2 FQNEAQ come from the germline V gene (reference sequence). The CDR3 sequence is 12 residues long. The CDR3 region is CASAVVREKLFF. Here the CDR3 DNA reads TGTGCCAGCGCCGTGGTGCGGGAAAAACTGTTTTTT.

The chain has TRBV25-1 and TRBJ2-6; 8 bases match TRBD1. With 3 bases clipped from V and 3 bases from J, the junction kept 7 bases outside the gene matches. This CDR3 has 17 amino acids. Germline V CDR1 and CDR2: MGHDK, SYGVNS. Written as DNA, the CDR3 is TGTGCCAGCAGTGAGCAGGGGGCGCGGTATGGGGCCAACGTCCTGACTTTC. As protein: CASSEQGARYGANVLTF.

This chain joins TRBV5-1 and TRBJ2-1; 9 bases are shared with TRBD2. This CDR3 is 15 amino acids long. Per the germline V gene, CDR1 is SGHRS and CDR2 is YFSETQ. V shed 0 bases, J shed 8 bases, and the junction held 6 bases outside the gene matches. This CDR3 reads CASSLVSSGADEQFF. The CDR3 DNA sequence: TGCGCCAGCAGCTTGGTTTCTAGCGGGGCCGATGAGCAGTTCTTC.

This sequence joins TRBV5-4 and TRBJ2-5; D remains ambiguous. V was clipped by 1 base and J by 4 bases, with 14 bases between them. The germline V gene encodes CDR1 SGHNT and CDR2 YYREEE (reference sequence). CDR3 size: 15 residues. CDR3 protein: CASSLRELATETQYF. Here the CDR3 DNA reads TGTGCCAGCAGCTTGCGCGAGTTGGCGACAGAGACCCAGTACTTC.

The V gene is TRBV3-1, the J gene TRBJ1-4, with D possibly being TRBD1 (5 bases). Germline V CDR1 and CDR2: LGHDT, YNNKEL (reference sequence). This CDR3 is built from 16 residues. V gave up 2 bases and J gave up 10 bases, with 20 bases separating them. CDR3 DNA sequence: TGTGCCAGCAGCCAATTCGTGGGGACTGCATCTGGAAAACTGTTTTTT. The encoded protein is CASSQFVGTASGKLFF.